The entry that follows covers one T cell receptor (beta chain) sequence. Its antigen remains unknown. The sample is drawn from a study of blood T cells in healthy people across ages. Study conclusions and caveats: Diversity of TCR beta per million T cells declined in a roughly linear way with age.

The ends lost 1 base at V and 4 bases at J; junction bases unmatched: 6. Germline V gives CDR1 DFQATT, CDR2 SNEGSKA (reference sequence). This CDR3 spans 15 amino acids. The authors ran a second PCR of about 6 to 11 cycles using a sample-barcoded 5' primer and a J-beta primer mix. TCRdb analysed the 5' RACE reads with MiXCR anew, one entry per CDR3 protein. The sample comprises roughly 680,000 distinct CDR3 sequences, 45% to 60% of which are singletons, and 13% rests with the top ten. Sequenced: blood. V and J are TRBV20-1 and TRBJ2-5, with TRBD2 matching 10 bases. This clonotype was obtained from a woman older than 75 in good health. CDR3 loop: CSARAASGSLETQYF. The DNA for the CDR3 is TGCAGTGCTAGAGCGGCTAGCGGGAGCTTAGAGACCCAGTACTTC.